Given below is one T cell receptor (beta chain) in context. The antigen this receptor binds is unknown. This sample stems from a study of T cells expressing NK-cell markers (dated by TCRdb to the early 2020s). With respect to the entire study: TCR beta-chain repertoires were profiled in sorted CD3+CD56+NKG2C+, CD3+CD56+NKG2C- and CD3+CD56-NKG2C+ T-cell subsets from several donors. Of the eight sequenced donors, seven were found to be HCMV-seropositive and one was found to be HCMV-seronegative. The study sequenced eight donors, all healthy volunteers chosen at random: three men and five women. Illumina HiSeq 2000/2500, MiSeq or NextSeq was used to sequence libraries as 2 x 150 bp reads. Points the paper makes about the study in general: Those dominant clonotypes were again the most abundant among CD3+CD56-NKG2C+ cells in several donors, at about 25-60.1%. For several donors, the dominant CD3+CD56+NKG2C+ clonotypes were among the top 10 CD8+ clonotypes and accounted for roughly 1.0-8% of CD8+ T cells. It remained unclear whether the expanded NKG2C-expressing T cell clones were specific for HCMV antigens.

HCMV-specific IgG was detected in serum with a commercial ELISA kit to determine HCMV serostatus. Peripheral blood mononuclear cells were isolated from blood by Ficoll density gradient centrifugation. Via the germline V gene, CDR1 is SQVTM and CDR2 ANQGSEA. The CDR3 runs 11 residues from the cysteine to the phenylalanine. No DNA sequence is on record. Sequencing took place on an Illumina HiSeq 2000. The TCR beta cDNA libraries were made using 5'RACE template switching, a step that added both a universal primer site and unique molecular identifiers. cDNA synthesis was primed from the TCR beta constant segment and was followed by two successive PCR amplification steps. The original methods were these. MIGEC was used to demultiplex reads and group the reads by UMI, and MiTCR was used to assemble and quantify clonotypes. To exclude erroneous sequences, any TCR cDNA sequence not supported by at least two reads was discarded. Downstream repertoire analysis used the tcR package, and clonotypes were matched across fractions by CDR3 nucleotide sequence plus V segment. VDJmatch was used to annotate antigen specificity against VDJdb, with one amino acid substitution allowed in CDR3. TCRdb reanalyzed the reads, keeping one entry per CDR3 protein sequence and omitting DNA. These V and J calls originate from TCRdb's pipeline instead of the authors' own analysis. The data table for this sample lists approximately 22,000 distinct CDR3 sequences. Jointly, the top ten make up 45% to 65% of the sample.

The rearrangement joined TRBV29-1 to TRBJ2-7; TCRdb's D call of TRBD2 is untestable without DNA. Sequencing was carried out using blood T cells: a sorted CD56 or NKG2C T cell subset, CD4+ or CD8+ T cells, or bulk PBMC T cells (not recorded which). This clonotype was obtained from a man aged 18-69 years in good health. CDR3 protein: CSALASAEQYF.